This is a list of T cell receptor beta chains from one sample in a study of T cell responses to AZD1222 COVID-19 vaccine. Only in-frame clones appear in the TCRdb table, and some are missing; sequencing was by immunoSEQ multiplex PCR. Among under 300,000 clones listed, over 85% were seen once. The specimen was peripheral blood, collected on day 0 of AZD1222 vaccination. The receptor source for this set is an adult in good health. The CDR3 runs from the conserved cysteine through the conserved F or W. Fields, in order: J gene, clone size, V gene, D gene, CDR3 protein, CDR3 DNA. The D gene is left open where the match is weak. Part of the rows lack a size; the others show once, few, many or a class for expanded clones.

j_gene: TRBJ1-4
abundance: .
v_gene: TRBV4-2
d_gene: TRBD1
CDR3aa: CASSQGQGANEKLFF
CDR3nt: TGTGCCAGCAGCCAGGGACAGGGAGCTAATGAAAAACTGTTTTTT

j_gene: TRBJ2-1
abundance: .
v_gene: TRBV6-2/TRBV6-3
d_gene: .
CDR3aa: CASSRSYNEQFF
CDR3nt: TGTGCCAGCAGCCGCTCCTACAATGAGCAGTTCTTC

j_gene: TRBJ2-3
abundance: .
v_gene: TRBV7-2
d_gene: .
CDR3aa: CASSDARGSNTDTQYF
CDR3nt: TGTGCCAGCAGCGATGCGAGGGGGAGTAATACAGATACGCAGTATTTT

j_gene: TRBJ1-5
abundance: .
v_gene: TRBV5-1
d_gene: .
CDR3aa: CASSLDDRSVGQPQHF
CDR3nt: TGCGCCAGCAGCTTGGATGACAGGTCGGTTGGTCAGCCCCAGCATTTT

j_gene: TRBJ1-1
abundance: .
v_gene: TRBV28
d_gene: .
CDR3aa: CASSSGGMNTEAFF
CDR3nt: TGTGCCAGCAGTTCGGGGGGAATGAACACTGAAGCTTTCTTT

j_gene: TRBJ1-3
abundance: .
v_gene: TRBV7-2
d_gene: .
CDR3aa: CASTLRGSSGNTIYF
CDR3nt: TGTGCCAGCACCCTACGGGGGAGCTCTGGAAACACCATATATTTT

j_gene: TRBJ1-1
abundance: once
v_gene: TRBV19
d_gene: TRBD1
CDR3aa: CASMRGQGLNTEAFF
CDR3nt: TGTGCCAGTATGAGGGGGCAGGGCCTGAACACTGAAGCTTTCTTT

j_gene: TRBJ2-1
abundance: .
v_gene: TRBV28
d_gene: .
CDR3aa: CASSPLYYNEQFF
CDR3nt: TGTGCCAGCAGTCCGCTATACTACAATGAGCAGTTCTTC

j_gene: TRBJ1-6
abundance: .
v_gene: TRBV7-3
d_gene: .
CDR3aa: CASSLGGNSPLHF
CDR3nt: TGTGCCAGCAGCTTAGGAGGGAATTCACCCCTCCACTTT

j_gene: TRBJ1-4
abundance: .
v_gene: TRBV4-1
d_gene: .
CDR3aa: CASSQDLTGNEKLFF
CDR3nt: TGCGCCAGCAGCCAAGATCTTACAGGGAATGAAAAACTGTTTTTT

j_gene: TRBJ1-2
abundance: .
v_gene: TRBV27
d_gene: .
CDR3aa: CASSPLATSNYGYTF
CDR3nt: TGTGCCAGCAGTCCCCTGGCCACCTCTAACTATGGCTACACCTTC

j_gene: TRBJ1-5
abundance: .
v_gene: TRBV10-3
d_gene: .
CDR3aa: CAISESRKGEPGQPQHF
CDR3nt: TGTGCCATCAGTGAGTCGCGAAAGGGGGAACCGGGTCAGCCCCAGCATTTT

j_gene: TRBJ1-2
abundance: few
v_gene: TRBV7-6
d_gene: TRBD1
CDR3aa: CASSLGGTGLSGYTF
CDR3nt: TGTGCCAGCAGCTTAGGGGGGACAGGGCTCTCTGGCTACACCTTC

j_gene: TRBJ2-5
abundance: .
v_gene: TRBV7-8
d_gene: .
CDR3aa: CASSFGVKETQYF
CDR3nt: TGTGCCAGCAGCTTCGGCGTCAAAGAGACCCAGTACTTC

j_gene: TRBJ1-5
abundance: .
v_gene: TRBV25-1
d_gene: .
CDR3aa: CASSESGDQPQHF
CDR3nt: TGTGCCAGCAGTGAATCCGGGGATCAGCCCCAGCATTTT

j_gene: TRBJ2-1
abundance: once
v_gene: TRBV11-2
d_gene: TRBD2
CDR3aa: CASSSMRGRAYNEQFF
CDR3nt: TGTGCCAGCAGCTCCATGCGCGGGAGGGCCTACAATGAGCAGTTCTTC

j_gene: TRBJ2-5
abundance: .
v_gene: TRBV25-1
d_gene: TRBD2
CDR3aa: CASRPDWGGETQYF
CDR3nt: TGTGCCAGCAGACCAGATTGGGGGGGAGAGACCCAGTACTTC

j_gene: TRBJ2-7
abundance: .
v_gene: TRBV28
d_gene: .
CDR3aa: CASSLDMLYEQYF
CDR3nt: TGTGCCAGCAGTCTAGACATGCTATACGAGCAGTACTTC

j_gene: TRBJ2-7
abundance: .
v_gene: TRBV7-2
d_gene: .
CDR3aa: CASSTFLMPYEQYF
CDR3nt: TGTGCCAGCAGCACTTTTTTGATGCCCTACGAGCAGTACTTC

j_gene: TRBJ2-7
abundance: .
v_gene: TRBV11-2
d_gene: .
CDR3aa: CASSLGTYYEQYF
CDR3nt: TGTGCCAGCAGCTTAGGGACCTACTACGAGCAGTACTTC

j_gene: TRBJ1-5
abundance: .
v_gene: TRBV2
d_gene: .
CDR3aa: CASSPRDPRQPQHF
CDR3nt: TGTGCCAGCAGCCCCCGGGACCCGAGGCAGCCCCAGCATTTT

j_gene: TRBJ2-7
abundance: .
v_gene: TRBV24-1
d_gene: TRBD1
CDR3aa: CATSDLGQGGTYEQYF
CDR3nt: TGTGCCACCAGTGACTTAGGACAGGGAGGTACCTACGAGCAGTACTTC

j_gene: TRBJ2-7
abundance: .
v_gene: TRBV23-1
d_gene: TRBD2
CDR3aa: CASSQPSGSLGMDYEQYF
CDR3nt: TGCGCCAGCAGTCAACCTAGCGGGAGCCTAGGGATGGACTACGAGCAGTACTTC

j_gene: TRBJ1-5
abundance: .
v_gene: TRBV28
d_gene: .
CDR3aa: CASSLGLGDQPQHF
CDR3nt: TGTGCCAGCAGTTTAGGTCTTGGAGATCAGCCCCAGCATTTT

j_gene: TRBJ2-2
abundance: once
v_gene: TRBV7-2
d_gene: .
CDR3aa: CASSLQGSSGELFF
CDR3nt: TGTGCCAGCAGCCTACAGGGTAGCTCCGGGGAGCTGTTTTTT

j_gene: TRBJ1-3
abundance: .
v_gene: TRBV13
d_gene: .
CDR3aa: CASSYGQPPLRNTIYF
CDR3nt: TGTGCCAGCAGCTACGGACAGCCACCCCTAAGAAACACCATATATTTT

j_gene: TRBJ2-6
abundance: .
v_gene: TRBV7-2
d_gene: .
CDR3aa: CASSLIARTSGANVLTF
CDR3nt: TGTGCCAGCAGCCTAATAGCCAGGACCTCTGGGGCCAACGTCCTGACTTTC

j_gene: TRBJ2-7
abundance: .
v_gene: TRBV24-1
d_gene: TRBD1
CDR3aa: CATSGRTGGEGEQYF
CDR3nt: TGTGCCACCAGTGGTCGGACAGGGGGTGAGGGTGAGCAGTACTTC

j_gene: TRBJ1-3
abundance: .
v_gene: TRBV5-1
d_gene: .
CDR3aa: CASSPSGGNGNTIYF
CDR3nt: TGCGCCAGCAGCCCCTCGGGAGGGAACGGAAACACCATATATTTT

j_gene: TRBJ1-4
abundance: .
v_gene: TRBV28
d_gene: .
CDR3aa: CASSSRRYEKLFF
CDR3nt: TGTGCCAGCAGTTCCCGACGGTATGAAAAACTGTTTTTT

j_gene: TRBJ2-2
abundance: .
v_gene: TRBV27
d_gene: TRBD1
CDR3aa: CASRGQGALTGELFF
CDR3nt: TGTGCCAGCAGGGGACAGGGGGCTTTAACCGGGGAGCTGTTTTTT

j_gene: TRBJ1-4
abundance: .
v_gene: TRBV18
d_gene: .
CDR3aa: CASSLDINEKLFF
CDR3nt: TGTGCCAGCTCCCTCGACATTAATGAAAAACTGTTTTTT

j_gene: TRBJ1-2
abundance: few
v_gene: TRBV5-1
d_gene: .
CDR3aa: CASSLEGINDYGYTF
CDR3nt: TGCGCCAGCAGCTTGGAAGGGATTAATGACTATGGCTACACCTTC

j_gene: TRBJ2-7
abundance: .
v_gene: TRBV28
d_gene: .
CDR3aa: CASRGFNFEQYF
CDR3nt: TGTGCCAGCAGGGGGTTCAACTTCGAGCAGTACTTC

j_gene: TRBJ1-6
abundance: .
v_gene: TRBV4-2
d_gene: .
CDR3aa: CASSQSPDGGPLHF
CDR3nt: TGTGCCAGCAGCCAAAGCCCGGACGGGGGCCCCCTCCACTTT

j_gene: TRBJ2-7
abundance: .
v_gene: TRBV28
d_gene: TRBD2
CDR3aa: CASSLWASGSYEQYF
CDR3nt: TGTGCCAGCAGTTTATGGGCTAGCGGGAGTTACGAGCAGTACTTC